The T cell receptor beta chain described here comes from a study of blood T cell repertoires in COVID-19. Study-level background: Acute and convalescent COVID-19 specimens originated in the United States, Italy and Spain. Nucleic acid was either cDNA or gDNA, and it came from T cells, B-cell-depleted T cells, or PBMCs.

Authors' analysis steps: The authors estimated nucleated cell counts from reference gene primer amplification. Data came from immunoSEQ multiplex PCR; TCRdb stores just in-frame clones and leaves some out. The V and J calls and clone size are taken from that table; D and trimming were inferred from the DNA. The sample includes about 39,000 clones, around 85% of them seen just once. The CDR3 runs 14 residues. Germline V lookup: CDR1 SGHDT, CDR2 YYEEEE. V lost 0 bases and J lost 9, with 13 bases in between. The chain recombines TRBV5-6 with TRBJ2-4; no firm D call. The source is a man in his 60s with acute or convalescent COVID-19. Sequencing was done on a sample of peripheral blood. The DNA of the CDR3 is TGTGCCAGCAGCTTGGCCGAGGTAGCTCCCATTCAGTACTTC. It translates to CASSLAEVAPIQYF.